There are a few counts of the clone carrying this T cell receptor beta chain. PCR used 60 Vbeta primers and 13 Jbeta primers. This table comes from immunoSEQ multiplex PCR, and its TCRdb copy is limited to in-frame clones, with some not included. The repertoire holds under 200,000 clones, with 79% as singletons. The CDR3 totals 14 residues. The V end lost 10 bases, the J end lost 1 base, and 15 bases lay between the germline ends. From germline, CDR1 is MNHEY and CDR2 SMNVEV (reference sequence). This entry is derived from a study of cytomegalovirus exposure and HLA in healthy donors. Study information: As an earlier analysis found, roughly 180 million T cells yielded 90 million to 140 million unique TCR beta sequences.

Material for sequencing was PBMCs. This sequence was found in a man in his forties or fifties in good health and CMV-seronegative. The V call is TRBV27, the J call TRBJ2-3; a possible D gene is TRBD1 (6 bases). CDR3 loop: CAIKRGIGTDTQYF. As DNA, the CDR3 is TGTGCCATCAAGAGGGGGATTGGCACAGATACGCAGTATTTT.